These 20 T cell receptor beta chains came from one sample sequenced in a study of T cell changes during pregnancy in multiple sclerosis. Data came from immunoSEQ multiplex PCR; TCRdb stores just in-frame clones and leaves some out. This table holds over 80,000 clones, around nine tenths found once. The sample consisted of peripheral blood, taken in the second trimester of pregnancy. The receptor source for this set is a female donor in good health, enrolled as a control in a pregnancy study.

The chain recombines TRBV27 with TRBJ1-1; D unresolved. V lost 0 bases and J 1 base, leaving 15 bases between the germline ends. This CDR3 has 17 amino acids. In germline, CDR1 is MNHEY, CDR2 SMNVEV (reference sequence). The CDR3 protein is CASSLSRPGRQNTEAFF. The CDR3 DNA is TGTGCCAGCAGTTTATCCCGACCCGGAAGACAGAACACTGAAGCTTTCTTT.

This clone appeared once. This rearrangement joins TRBV5-1 to TRBJ2-6, with 7 bases matching TRBD1. From germline, CDR1 is SGHRS and CDR2 YFSETQ. CDR3 length: 15 residues. The ends lost 4 bases at V and 9 bases at J; junction bases unmatched: 10. CDR3 in DNA: TGCGCCAGCAGCCCCCGACAGGGTCCGGGCAACGTCCTGACTTTC. Protein: CASSPRQGPGNVLTF.

This clone was found once. The rearrangement joins TRBV19 to TRBJ1-1; no definite D call. The length of the CDR3 is 11 residues. The V end lost 9 bases, the J end lost 0 bases, and 5 bases lay between the germline ends. Germline V gene sequence: CDR1 LNHDA, CDR2 SQIVND (reference sequence). This chain's CDR3 is CASHMNTEAFF. The CDR3 DNA is TGTGCCAGCCACATGAACACTGAAGCTTTCTTT.

V is TRBV2 and J is TRBJ1-2; no clear D gene. V was trimmed by 7 bases and J by 10 bases, leaving 10 bases between them. Germline V gene lookup returns CDR1 SNHLY and CDR2 FYNNEI. The CDR3 extends over 10 amino acids. CDR3 coding DNA: TGTGCCAGCACTACAGTGGACTACACCTTC. Its translation is CASTTVDYTF. Based on the CDR3 plus reference TRBV2 and TRBJ1-2, the full variable domain is EPEVTQTPSHQVTQMGQEVILRCVPISNHLYFYWYRQILGQKVEFLVSFYNNEISEKSEIFDDQFSVERPDGSNFTLKIRSTKLEDSAMYFCASTTVDYTFGSGTRLTVV.

This chain links TRBV10-3 with TRBJ1-2; TRBD1 matches at 8 bases. V shed 5 bases, J shed 4 bases, and the junction held 9 bases outside the gene matches. Germline V gene sequence: CDR1 ENHRY, CDR2 SYGVKD. This CDR3 spans 15 amino acids. CDR3 loop: CAISLEDRGSYGYTF. The CDR3 nucleotides are TGTGCCATCAGTCTCGAAGACAGGGGAAGCTATGGCTACACCTTC.

The CDR3: CASSSRPGHSPLHF. CDR3 DNA sequence: TGTGCCAGCAGTTCCCGGCCAGGCCATTCACCCCTCCACTTT. This chain links TRBV28 with TRBJ1-6; D is unresolved. V was shortened by 4 bases and J by 8 bases, with 12 bases between the two germline ends. This CDR3 has 14 residues. CDR1 and CDR2 (germline): MDHEN, SYDVKM.

The rearrangement links TRBV7-2 to TRBJ1-2; tentative D call: TRBD1 (6 bases). The length of the CDR3 is 14 residues. V lost 4 bases to trimming and J lost 5 bases, with 14 bases between them. Germline loops: CDR1 SGHTA, CDR2 FQGNSA. CDR3 protein: CASSSLGGIYGYTF. CDR3 DNA: TGTGCCAGCAGCTCCCTAGGGGGAATATATGGCTACACCTTC. The full variable domain, with the rest looked up from reference TRBV7-2 and TRBJ1-2, is GAGVSQSPSNKVTEKGKDVELRCDPISGHTALYWYRQSLGQGLEFLIYFQGNSAPDKSGLPSDRFSAERTGGSVSTLTIQRTQQEDSAVYLCASSSLGGIYGYTFGSGTRLTVV.

J is TRBJ2-7 and V is TRBV11-2, with 7 nucleotides matching TRBD2. The CDR3 is made up of 15 amino acids. Trimming at V came to 4 bases and at J to 3 bases, leaving 9 bases not matched to a gene. CDR1 and CDR2 (germline): SGHAT, FQNNGV. The CDR3 nucleotides are TGTGCCAGCAGCTCGGAGGGCGGGAGTCGCTACGAGCAGTACTTC. It codes for CASSSEGGSRYEQYF.

V usage is TRBV7-2 and J usage is TRBJ2-3; TRBD2 agrees at 10 bases. CDR1 and CDR2 from the germline V gene are SGHTA and FQGNSA. The V and J ends lost 0 bases and 3 bases, in that order; junction bases with no gene match: 6. This CDR3 comprises 17 residues. CDR3: CASSLAGTSVMTDTQYF. CDR3 nucleotides: TGTGCCAGCAGCTTAGCTGGGACTAGCGTCATGACAGATACGCAGTATTTT. Full variable domain (missing parts from reference TRBV7-2 and TRBJ2-3): GAGVSQSPSNKVTEKGKDVELRCDPISGHTALYWYRQSLGQGLEFLIYFQGNSAPDKSGLPSDRFSAERTGGSVSTLTIQRTQQEDSAVYLCASSLAGTSVMTDTQYFGPGTRLTVL.

The chain recombines TRBV10-3 with TRBJ1-1, with 10 bases aligning to TRBD1. The germline CDR1 and CDR2 sequences are ENHRY and SYGVKD. This CDR3 contains 14 residues. With 4 bases clipped from V and 2 bases from J, the junction kept 1 base outside the gene matches. For the CDR3, the DNA is TGTGCCATCAGTGGGGACAGGGGAAACACTGAAGCTTTCTTT. Protein sequence: CAISGDRGNTEAFF.

The chain couples TRBV28 to TRBJ1-4; D uncertain. V dropped 3 bases and J dropped 8 bases, with 19 bases sitting between them. This CDR3 has 16 residues. The V gene's germline CDR1 is MDHEN and CDR2 SYDVKM. CDR3 amino acids: CASSLVRPPRQEKLFF. The CDR3 nucleotides read TGTGCCAGCAGTTTGGTCCGGCCCCCCCGACAAGAAAAACTGTTTTTT.

The rearrangement uses TRBV6-6 and TRBJ1-2; weak D call: TRBD1 (6 bases). Trimming removed 5 bases from V and 4 bases from J, with 20 bases in between. CDR1 and CDR2 from the germline V gene are MNHNY and SVGAGI (reference sequence). This CDR3 is built from 16 residues. CDR3 residues: CASSPYKQGTPYGYTF. The CDR3, as DNA: TGTGCCAGCAGTCCCTATAAACAGGGCACCCCCTATGGCTACACCTTC.

The rearrangement uses TRBV7-8 and TRBJ1-1, with 8 nucleotides matching TRBD1. Trimming took 3 bases from V and 1 from J; bases not matched to a gene: 1. This CDR3 comprises 14 residues. Germline CDR1 SGHVS, CDR2 FQNEAQ. CDR3 residues: CASSFDRGNTEAFF. As DNA, the CDR3 is TGTGCCAGCAGCTTCGACAGGGGGAACACTGAAGCTTTCTTT.

This clone was recorded once. This sequence joins TRBV25-1 and TRBJ2-1; 10 positions agree with TRBD2. CDR3 length equals 15 residues. CDR1 is MGHDK, CDR2 SYGVNS, per germline. V lost 6 bases to trimming and J lost 7 bases; unmatched junction nucleotides: 9. CDR3 region: CASRESGRAFNEQFF. The CDR3 DNA reads TGTGCCAGCAGAGAAAGCGGGAGGGCCTTTAATGAGCAGTTCTTC.

The gene calls are TRBV7-9 and TRBJ2-1, with 14 nucleotides matching TRBD2. Per germline, CDR1 SEHNR and CDR2 FQNEAQ (reference sequence). The length of the CDR3 is 17 residues. V dropped 4 bases and J dropped 5; count of bases not matched to a gene: 7. The CDR3 nucleotides are TGTGCCAGCAGCTACGCCGGGACTAGCGGGGGCCACAATGAGCAGTTCTTC. Its translation is CASSYAGTSGGHNEQFF.

This chain links TRBV5-4 with TRBJ1-6, with 7 bases aligning to TRBD1. The CDR3 contains 15 residues. J gave up 6 bases and V 0 bases, and 3 bases lay outside the gene matches. Looked up from germline, CDR1 is SGHNT and CDR2 is YYREEE (reference sequence). CDR3 nucleotide sequence: TGTGCCAGCAGCTTGGGAGGGACAGTTAATTCACCCCTCCACTTT. It is translated as CASSLGGTVNSPLHF. The complete variable domain, with remaining parts taken from reference TRBV5-4 and TRBJ1-6, reads ETGVTQSPTHLIKTRGQQVTLRCSSQSGHNTVSWYQQALGQGPQFIFQYYREEENGRGNFPPRFSGLQFPNYSSELNVNALELDDSALYLCASSLGGTVNSPLHFGNGTRLTVT.

The CDR3 sequence: CASSEGGSLNSNQPQHF. The CDR3 region has the DNA TGCGCCAGCAGTGAGGGGGGCTCGTTAAATAGCAATCAGCCCCAGCATTTT. The chain links TRBV10-1 to TRBJ1-5; D is possibly TRBD1 (6 bases). This CDR3 contains 17 residues. V was cut by 2 bases and J by 0 bases, with 14 bases left in between. CDR1 is WNHNN and CDR2 is SYGVQD in the germline V gene (reference sequence).

V usage is TRBV5-8 and J usage is TRBJ2-7; D might be TRBD1 (6 bases). The CDR3 runs to 14 residues. The V gene's germline CDR1 is SGHTS and CDR2 YDEGEE. V was clipped by 1 base and J by 0 bases, with 8 bases between them. The CDR3 DNA reads as TGTGCCAGCAGCTTGAAAGGGGGCTCCTACGAGCAGTACTTC. It translates to CASSLKGGSYEQYF.

V and J are TRBV10-3 and TRBJ2-3; possibly TRBD2 for D (6 bases). CDR1 is ENHRY and CDR2 is SYGVKD in the germline V gene. This CDR3 is 15 amino acids long. V lost 2 bases and J lost 3, with 12 bases in between. This CDR3 reads CAISERASETDTQYF. CDR3 in DNA: TGTGCCATCAGTGAGCGGGCTAGCGAGACAGATACGCAGTATTTT.

This clone was detected many times. For the CDR3, the DNA is TGTGCCAGCTCTGCGGTTAGCGGCTCCACAGATACGCAGTATTTT. Translating it yields CASSAVSGSTDTQYF. V and J are TRBV6-4 and TRBJ2-3, with D perhaps TRBD2 (6 bases). Trimming pared 8 bases from V and 2 bases from J, leaving 17 bases between. The length of the CDR3 is 15 residues. From germline, CDR1 is MRHNA and CDR2 SNTAGT.